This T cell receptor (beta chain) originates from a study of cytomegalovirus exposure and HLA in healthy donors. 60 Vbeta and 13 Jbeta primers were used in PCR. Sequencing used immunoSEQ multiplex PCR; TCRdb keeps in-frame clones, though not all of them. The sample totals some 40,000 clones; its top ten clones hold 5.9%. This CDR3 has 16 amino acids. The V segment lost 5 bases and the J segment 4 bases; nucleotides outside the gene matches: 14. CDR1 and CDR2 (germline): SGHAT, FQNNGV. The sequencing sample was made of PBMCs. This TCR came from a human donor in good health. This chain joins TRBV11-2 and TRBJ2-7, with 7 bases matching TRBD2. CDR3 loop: CASSPRLGLEIYEQYF. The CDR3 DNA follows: TGTGCCAGCAGCCCACGCCTCGGACTAGAGATTTACGAGCAGTACTTC.